Below, 16 T cell receptor beta chains from the same sample are listed, as sequenced in a study of graft-versus-host responses after intestinal transplantation (dated by TCRdb to 2020 to 2023). Their antigens remain unidentified. The sample's time point label, in plain terms: cells obtained before transplantation from donor or recipient. The library came from the immunoSEQ multiplex PCR assay. TCRdb carries this immuneACCESS record with in-frame sequences only. Its versions omit some clonotypes, under half of them owing to an unresolved V gene in the studies checked, with the rest unexplained. Within this sample are around 110,000 clones, with about 87% of them counted one time only. The top ten constitute around 0.76% of the sample. This material consisted of unstimulated CD4+ T cells sorted from spleen or lymph node cells, taken before transplant. These receptors all stem from a human donor who was the organ donor for an intestinal transplant.

V and J are TRBV19 and TRBJ1-5; unclear D gene. Germline assignment: CDR1 LNHDA and CDR2 SQIVND (reference sequence). Trimming pared 6 bases from V and 3 bases from J, leaving 12 bases between. The CDR3 has 14 residues. The CDR3 here is CASRVAGTNQPQHF. DNA of the CDR3: TGTGCCAGTAGGGTTGCCGGCACCAATCAGCCCCAGCATTTT.

The rearrangement joins TRBV6-1 to TRBJ2-7; 8 bases are a match to TRBD2. The CDR3 is 14 amino acids. Germline CDR1 reads MNHNS; CDR2 reads SASEGT. The V segment lost 6 bases and the J segment 5 bases; nucleotides outside the gene matches: 9. The CDR3 is CASSPGGARNEQYF. In nucleotides, the CDR3 is TGTGCCAGCAGCCCCGGGGGGGCGCGGAACGAGCAGTACTTC.

This clone appeared once. The J gene is TRBJ2-3, the V gene TRBV10-1; weak D call: TRBD1 (7 bases). The CDR3 covers 16 residues. V lost 5 bases to trimming and J lost 6 bases, with 21 bases between them. Germline-derived CDR1 and CDR2 are WNHNN and SYGVQD (reference sequence). CDR3 DNA: TGCGCCAGCAGTCCTTCAGGACAGGATGGGGGGGATACGCAGTATTTT. Its translation: CASSPSGQDGGDTQYF.

The chain has TRBV6-5 and TRBJ2-5; the D gene is possibly TRBD2 (5 bases). The V end was cut by 2 bases, the J end by 5 bases, with 18 bases between. CDR3 length: 16 amino acids. The V gene's germline CDR1 is MNHEY and CDR2 SVGAGI. CDR3 nucleotide sequence: TGTGCCAGCAGTTACGGGAGATCGGGGTCCGCGGAGACCCAGTACTTC. Its protein is CASSYGRSGSAETQYF.

This sequence joins TRBV7-2 and TRBJ2-1, with D possibly being TRBD2 (6 bases). The CDR3 loop spans 15 amino acids. V gave up 2 bases and J gave up 9 bases, with 17 bases separating them. The germline V gene encodes CDR1 SGHTA and CDR2 FQGNSA. CDR3 residues: CASSLSNSLRGEQFF. The CDR3 DNA follows: TGTGCCAGCAGCTTAAGTAACAGTCTGCGGGGTGAGCAGTTCTTC. Complete variable domain (other parts from reference TRBV7-2 and TRBJ2-1): GAGVSQSPSNKVTEKGKDVELRCDPISGHTALYWYRQSLGQGLEFLIYFQGNSAPDKSGLPSDRFSAERTGGSVSTLTIQRTQQEDSAVYLCASSLSNSLRGEQFFGPGTRLTVL.

The J gene is TRBJ2-3, the V gene TRBV9; 8 bases agree with TRBD2. There are 15 residues in the CDR3. The V gene's germline CDR1 is SGDLS and CDR2 YYNGEE. V lost 3 bases and J lost 3; bases outside the gene matches: 6. The CDR3 region is CASSDSSGRTDTQYF. CDR3 DNA sequence: TGTGCCAGCAGCGATTCAAGCGGGAGAACAGATACGCAGTATTTT.

The V and J genes are TRBV6-1 and TRBJ2-3; no reliable D call. Trimming removed 5 bases from V and 7 bases from J, with 7 bases in between. CDR3 size: 11 residues. CDR1 is MNHNS, CDR2 SASEGT, per germline. CDR3 in DNA: TGTGCCAGCAGTACCAGAAATACGCAGTATTTT. Encoded protein: CASSTRNTQYF.

The V gene is TRBV9, the J gene TRBJ1-5, with D maybe TRBD1 (5 bases). This CDR3 has 14 amino acids. Trimming stripped 3 bases from V and 3 bases from J, with 10 bases between. Germline-derived CDR1 and CDR2 are SGDLS and YYNGEE. The CDR3 region has the DNA TGTGCCAGCAGCGAGGGACGGATCAATCAGCCCCAGCATTTT. Translation gives CASSEGRINQPQHF.

The chain has TRBV28 and TRBJ2-2; weak D call: TRBD2 (6 bases). This CDR3 has 15 amino acids. Germline CDR1 and CDR2: MDHEN and SYDVKM. The ends were cut back, 10 bases at V and 0 bases at J, with 15 bases in the middle. The CDR3 DNA reads TGTGCCACCCCCAGTAGCGGAGCGAACACCGGGGAGCTGTTTTTT. Residues: CATPSSGANTGELFF.

The chain uses TRBV7-2 and TRBJ2-5, with 10 bases lining up with TRBD2. This CDR3 is 13 amino acids long. Germline CDR1 SGHTA, CDR2 FQGNSA. Unmatched junction bases numbered 3, after V lost 6 bases and J lost 5 bases. The DNA of the CDR3 is TGTGCCAGCAGACTAGCGGGGTGGGAGACCCAGTACTTC. Residues: CASRLAGWETQYF.

The chain links TRBV19 to TRBJ1-5; maybe TRBD1 (5 bases). CDR3 size: 15 residues. CDR1 is LNHDA, CDR2 SQIVND, per germline (reference sequence). Trimming shortened V by 7 bases and J by 1 base, and 14 bases separated the two germline ends. CDR3 region: CASTAGPGSNQPQHF. The CDR3 nucleotides read TGTGCCAGTACAGCAGGGCCTGGGAGCAATCAGCCCCAGCATTTT.

For this clone: Germline is not matched at one junction end, which may reflect a read error. The chain couples TRBV10-3 to TRBJ1-1, with D possibly being TRBD1 (5 bases). Germline assignment: CDR1 ENHRY and CDR2 SYGVKD. The CDR3 spans 14 residues. The CDR3 nucleotides read TGTGCCAGCAGTTACTCGGCGGGGGGAACTGAAGCTTTCTTT. It specifies CASSYSAGGTEAFF.

This chain's CDR3 is CASSAQPSQGAGQPQHF. The CDR3 DNA sequence: TGTGCCAGCAGTGCCCAACCGTCGCAGGGGGCTGGTCAGCCCCAGCATTTT. The gene calls are TRBV6-1 and TRBJ1-5, with 8 bases fitting TRBD1. J lost 6 bases, V lost 4 bases, and 14 bases had no gene match. CDR1 MNHNS and CDR2 SASEGT come from the germline V gene. CDR3 size: 17 residues.

This sequence joins TRBV30 and TRBJ1-5; the match to TRBD1 covers 7 bases. The CDR3 contains 15 residues. J lost 0 bases, V lost 3 bases, and 5 bases had no gene match. Germline V gene lookup returns CDR1 GTSNPN and CDR2 SVGIG (reference sequence). The chain's CDR3 is CAWSRTGDSNQPQHF. CDR3 DNA: TGTGCCTGGAGCAGAACAGGGGATAGCAATCAGCCCCAGCATTTT. Variable domain in full (rest from reference TRBV30 and TRBJ1-5): SQTIHQWPATLVQPVGSPLSLECTVEGTSNPNLYWYRQAAGRGLQLLFYSVGIGQISSEVPQNLSASRPQDRQFILSSKKLLLSDSGFYLCAWSRTGDSNQPQHFGDGTRLSIL.

This chain links TRBV27 with TRBJ2-5; D is perhaps TRBD2 (6 bases). V shed 8 bases and J shed 5 bases, with 18 bases lying between them. Germline V gene data show CDR1 as MNHEY and CDR2 as SMNVEV (reference sequence). The CDR3 extends over 14 amino acids. The CDR3 loop is CASGPGLLWETQYF. CDR3 in DNA: TGTGCCAGCGGTCCGGGACTCCTGTGGGAGACCCAGTACTTC.

Comments on this clone: One end of the junction does not line up with germline, which may come from a read error. This chain connects TRBV6-1 to TRBJ2-3, with 8 positions matching TRBD1. Looked up from germline, CDR1 is MNHNS and CDR2 is SASEGT. The CDR3 spans 14 residues. The CDR3, as DNA: TGTGCCGGCAGAACGGACAGGGGCACAGATACGCAGTATTTT. It translates to CAGRTDRGTDTQYF.